This T cell receptor beta chain derives from a study of T-cell memory formation after mild COVID-19. Study-wide context: There were largely donor-specific TCR clusters. Regarding the study as a whole: Among clones contracting day 15 to 85, CD4/CD8 was balanced, whereas later expanders leaned CD4+.

The 5'RACE method, run with constant-segment primers, produced TCR alpha and TCR beta cDNA libraries (carrying sample barcodes and UMIs). TCRdb fed the 5' RACE reads into MiXCR, producing one record per CDR3 protein. The sample records approximately 100,000 distinct CDR3 sequences, 20% to 25% being singletons. The sample holds many counts of this clonotype. No antigen is known for it. Germline-derived CDR1 and CDR2 are LGHNA and YSLEER. V was clipped by 4 bases and J by 4 bases, with 12 bases between them. The CDR3 consists of 14 residues. The specimen was PBMCs or a T cell subset sorted from them (not recorded which). The chain has TRBV4-3 and TRBJ2-3, with a weak D call TRBD2 (7 bases). This TCR was sampled from a man aged 18-30 years who had mild COVID-19 (a few samples of this study predate the infection). Cell type and time point are not known. CDR3 protein: CASSPGAGADTQYF. In nucleotides, the CDR3 is TGCGCCAGCAGCCCGGGGGCGGGGGCAGATACGCAGTATTTT.